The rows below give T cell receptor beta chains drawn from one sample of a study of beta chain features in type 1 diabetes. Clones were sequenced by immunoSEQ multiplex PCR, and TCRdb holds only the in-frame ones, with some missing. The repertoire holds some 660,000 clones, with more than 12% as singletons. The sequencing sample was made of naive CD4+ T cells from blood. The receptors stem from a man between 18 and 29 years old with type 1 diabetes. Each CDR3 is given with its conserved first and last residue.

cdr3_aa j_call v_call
CAWSGGRIYGYTF TRBJ1-2 TRBV30
CASSLGQGVFYGYTF TRBJ1-2 TRBV7-2
CASSLRQGLQETQYF TRBJ2-5 TRBV11-2
CASSARGADTGELFF TRBJ2-2 TRBV7-6
CAISDGRRNTGELFF TRBJ2-2 TRBV10-3
CASSSGQVTYSYNEQFF TRBJ2-1 TRBV7-3
CASSAGSGINQPQHF TRBJ1-5 TRBV5-4
CASAYGTDTQYF TRBJ2-3 TRBV7-6
CASSQEDQLNEQFF TRBJ2-1 TRBV4-3
CASSFQGYEQYF TRBJ2-7 TRBV7-9
CASTFTVRGEQYF TRBJ2-7 TRBV7-9
CAGFGTGGAEQYF TRBJ2-7 TRBV2
CASSATGVNIQYF TRBJ2-4 TRBV25-1
CASSQSTSGVYEQYF TRBJ2-7 TRBV9
CASSHQRGGNTGELFF TRBJ2-2 TRBV4-2
CASSLGTVSYEQYF TRBJ2-7 TRBV5-4
CASSESGGGASNEQFF TRBJ2-1 TRBV25-1
CASSLRAGMDGYTF TRBJ1-2 TRBV7-9
CASSATGGAYGYTF TRBJ1-2 TRBV2
CASSLDTTFHNTF TRBJ1-2 TRBV7-9
CASSLLPDTQYF TRBJ2-3 TRBV2
CALRRGNTEAFF TRBJ1-1 TRBV7-2
CASSQVGGGLYEQYF TRBJ2-7 TRBV14
CASTLTGGQTRNIQYF TRBJ2-4 TRBV6-6
CASSRTGVNTEAFF TRBJ1-1 TRBV5-4
CAVGSETQYF TRBJ2-5 TRBV30
CASSGRDRATDTQYF TRBJ2-3 TRBV7-2
CASSVGRDRETQYF TRBJ2-5 TRBV9
CASSPDRVGEQYF TRBJ2-7 TRBV7-9
CASSPQAGELFF TRBJ2-2 TRBV7-9
CASSSPPGTTTQGGEQFF TRBJ2-1 TRBV5-1
CAWSGTGGDTDTQYF TRBJ2-3 TRBV30
CASSRNPGANVLTF TRBJ2-6 TRBV2